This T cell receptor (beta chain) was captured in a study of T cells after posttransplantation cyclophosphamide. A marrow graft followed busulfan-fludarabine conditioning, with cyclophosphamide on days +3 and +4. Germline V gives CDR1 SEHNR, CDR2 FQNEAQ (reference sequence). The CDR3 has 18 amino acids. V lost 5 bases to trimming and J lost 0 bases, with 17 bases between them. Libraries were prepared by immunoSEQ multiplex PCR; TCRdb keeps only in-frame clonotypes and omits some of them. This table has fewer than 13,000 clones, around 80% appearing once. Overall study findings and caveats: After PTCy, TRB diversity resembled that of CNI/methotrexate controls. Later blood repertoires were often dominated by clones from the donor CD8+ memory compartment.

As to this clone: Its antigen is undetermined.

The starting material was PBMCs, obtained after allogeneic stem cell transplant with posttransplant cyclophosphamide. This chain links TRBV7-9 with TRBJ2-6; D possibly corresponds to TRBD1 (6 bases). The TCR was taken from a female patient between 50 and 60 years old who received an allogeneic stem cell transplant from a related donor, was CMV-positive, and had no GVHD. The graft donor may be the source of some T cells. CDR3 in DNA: TGTGCCAGCAGCCAAAGGGACACCTCCCTCTCTGGGGCCAACGTCCTGACTTTC. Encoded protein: CASSQRDTSLSGANVLTF. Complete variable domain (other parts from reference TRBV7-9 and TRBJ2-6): DTGVSQNPRHKITKRGQNVTFRCDPISEHNRLYWYRQTLGQGPEFLTYFQNEAQLEKSRLLSDRFSAERPKGSFSTLEIQRTEQGDSAMYLCASSQRDTSLSGANVLTFGAGSRLTVL.